The clone carrying this T cell receptor (beta chain) was detected a few times. No antigen is known for it. Each CDR3 protein is one row after TCRdb ran MiXCR on the RT-PCR reads. The sample consists of about 180,000 distinct CDR3 sequences, approximately 8.7% of them appearing once. This sample was included in a study of response to subunit inactivated influenza vaccine. Study-wide results and limits: Authors suggested seasonal influenza vaccinations each recruit few new T cells.

Germline assignment: CDR1 SGHRS and CDR2 YFSETQ. V lost 0 bases to trimming and J lost 8 bases; unmatched junction nucleotides: 4. The CDR3 covers 14 residues. The genes are TRBV5-1 and TRBJ1-2; 10 positions match TRBD1. The sample was non-naive T cells sorted from PBMCs, taken on the day of vaccination. The sequence was obtained from a man aged 50 or older who received an inactivated influenza vaccine. CDR3 protein: CASSLEGQGRGYTF. The CDR3 bases are TGCGCCAGCAGCTTGGAGGGACAGGGGAGGGGCTACACCTTC.